This T cell receptor (beta chain) was sequenced during a study of glioma-infiltrating T cells after dendritic cell vaccination. As for the study in general: Patients had newly diagnosed or recurrent glioblastoma and received dendritic cell vaccines.

PBMC were collected before vaccination, two weeks after the third vaccination, and at progression. Amplification used 60 V beta primers and 13 J beta primers. Repertoires were generated with immunoSEQ multiplex PCR, while TCRdb's copy carries only in-frame clones and drops some. The profile shows about 73,000 clones, over 75% of them singletons. CDR1 is SGHTA and CDR2 is FQGNSA in the germline V gene. The CDR3 spans 12 residues. At least ten counts were recorded for this clone. The junction shows a germline mismatch at one end, possibly a read error. The rearrangement links TRBV7-2 to TRBJ1-2; 7 nucleotides align to TRBD1. The material sequenced was blood, taken before dendritic cell vaccination. This TCR came from a human donor with glioblastoma. The CDR3 is CASSLATGFYSF. As DNA, the CDR3 is TGTGCCAGCAGCTTAGCGACAGGGTTTTATTCCTTC.